The 30 T cell receptor beta chains below all came from one sample that was sequenced in a study of shared clonotypes between healthy human individuals. TCRdb's table, derived via immunoSEQ multiplex PCR, lists solely in-frame clones and lacks some. The repertoire includes fewer than 1.6 million clones, 98% of them detected once, and 0.36% sits in the top ten. Sequencing was carried out using naive CD4+ T cells sorted from blood. The subset is: CD45RA+ positively selected. These receptors all stem from a young man in good health.

The chain is built from TRBV10-3 and TRBJ2-1; D remains ambiguous. Germline loops: CDR1 ENHRY, CDR2 SYGVKD. The CDR3 sequence is 14 residues long. The V end lost 7 bases, the J end lost 4 bases, and 14 bases lay between the germline ends. The CDR3 DNA reads TGTGCCATCACCGAAATGGGGATATACAATGAGCAGTTCTTC. Its protein product is CAITEMGIYNEQFF.

The chain joins TRBV29-1 to TRBJ2-3; D is ambiguous. The CDR3 spans 12 residues. Looked up from germline, CDR1 is SQVTM and CDR2 is ANQGSEA. V was shortened by 1 base and J by 4 bases, with 6 bases between the two germline ends. The CDR3 bases are TGCAGCGTTGAAGGAGCGTCAGATACGCAGTATTTT. Protein sequence: CSVEGASDTQYF.

V and J are TRBV5-4 and TRBJ2-5; D gene uncertain. The CDR3 spans 14 residues. The V end was cut by 0 bases, the J end by 4 bases, with 10 bases between. Per germline, CDR1 SGHNT and CDR2 YYREEE (reference sequence). The DNA for the CDR3 is TGTGCCAGCAGCTTGGCCAAGAATCGAGAGACCCAGTACTTC. It yields the protein CASSLAKNRETQYF.

The gene calls are TRBV10-3 and TRBJ2-2; D not resolved. CDR1 is ENHRY and CDR2 is SYGVKD in the germline V gene. The CDR3 has 12 residues. With 5 bases removed from V and 1 base from J, the gap between germline ends came to 2 bases. CDR3 amino acids: CAISRNTGELFF. CDR3 bases: TGTGCCATCAGTAGGAACACCGGGGAGCTGTTTTTT.

The chain combines TRBV4-1 with TRBJ1-5; no clear D. CDR3 length equals 13 residues. Germline lookup yields CDR1 MGHRA and CDR2 YSYEKL. The V end was cut by 1 base, the J end by 4 bases, with 5 bases between. The CDR3 region is CASSQGENQPQHF. The CDR3 nucleotides are TGCGCCAGCAGCCAAGGGGAGAATCAGCCCCAGCATTTT.

The rearrangement links TRBV7-9 to TRBJ2-5; D perhaps matches TRBD2 (6 bases). This CDR3 spans 13 amino acids. Trimming took off 4 bases at V and 9 bases at J, with 15 bases between the two ends. CDR1 is SEHNR and CDR2 is FQNEAQ in the germline V gene (reference sequence). Here the CDR3 reads CASSSWGEVAQYF. CDR3 nucleotides: TGTGCCAGCAGCTCCTGGGGGGAGGTCGCCCAGTACTTC.

The gene calls are TRBV18 and TRBJ2-7, with 12 bases that match TRBD2. The CDR3 loop spans 15 amino acids. V trimming: 3 bases; J trimming: 4 bases; junction bases outside the gene matches: 4. CDR1 is KGHSH, CDR2 LQKENI, per germline. CDR3 coding DNA: TGTGCCAGCTCACCCCGGACTAGCGGGAATTACGAGCAGTACTTC. Amino acids: CASSPRTSGNYEQYF.

The rearrangement joins TRBV6-5 to TRBJ2-7; 9 nucleotides line up with TRBD2. The V segment lost 5 bases and the J segment 3 bases; nucleotides outside the gene matches: 5. From germline, CDR1 is MNHEY and CDR2 SVGAGI. The CDR3 spans 14 residues. CDR3 residues: CASSRLADFYEQYF. In DNA form, the CDR3 reads TGTGCCAGCAGTCGACTAGCGGACTTCTACGAGCAGTACTTC.

About this clone itself: The same CDR3 can be traced to other DNA sequences in this sample. The chain has TRBV7-6 and TRBJ2-7; D possibly corresponds to TRBD1 (6 bases). V lost 5 bases, J lost 0 bases, and 14 bases lay in between. The CDR3 length is 15 residues. Germline loops: CDR1 SGHVS, CDR2 FNYEAQ. The CDR3 spells CASSPTGTSSYEQYF. The CDR3, as DNA: TGTGCCAGCAGCCCCACCGGGACATCCTCCTACGAGCAGTACTTC.

The V call is TRBV7-8, the J call TRBJ2-7, with no clear D. V shed 2 bases and J shed 2 bases, with 10 bases lying between them. This CDR3 region has 14 residues. CDR1 and CDR2 (germline): SGHVS, FQNEAQ. The CDR3 DNA reads as TGTGCCAGCAGCTTAAGGTCAGAAGCCTACGAGCAGTACTTC. Encoded protein: CASSLRSEAYEQYF. Full variable domain (rest looked up from reference TRBV7-8 and TRBJ2-7): GAGVSQSPRYKVAKRGQDVALRCDPISGHVSLFWYQQALGQGPEFLTYFQNEAQLDKSGLPSDRFFAERPEGSVSTLKIQRTQQEDSAVYLCASSLRSEAYEQYFGPGTRLTVT.

This clone was picked up one time. This sequence joins TRBV12-5 and TRBJ2-1; no definite D call. CDR1 and CDR2 (germline): LGHNT, FRNRAP. The CDR3 runs 12 residues. V was shortened by 6 bases and J by 4 bases, with 7 bases between the two germline ends. CDR3 loop: CASGGWYNEQFF. The DNA of the CDR3 is TGTGCTAGTGGGGGATGGTACAATGAGCAGTTCTTC. The full variable domain, its missing parts supplied by reference TRBV12-5 and TRBJ2-1, is DARVTQTPRHKVTEMGQEVTMRCQPILGHNTVFWYRQTMMQGLELLAYFRNRAPLDDSGMPKDRFSAEMPDATLATLKIQPSEPRDSAVYFCASGGWYNEQFFGPGTRLTVL.

For this clone: Different DNA sequences within this sample yield the same CDR3. The CDR3 sequence: CASSLAGTGNQPQHF. CDR3 sequence (DNA): TGTGCCAGCAGCTTAGCCGGGACAGGCAATCAGCCCCAGCATTTT. V is TRBV7-9 and J is TRBJ1-5, with 7 nucleotides matching TRBD1. J gave up 2 bases and V 0 bases, and 1 base lay outside the gene matches. This CDR3 region has 15 residues. Germline V gene sequence: CDR1 SEHNR, CDR2 FQNEAQ (reference sequence).

The chain carries TRBV7-9 and TRBJ2-7; D is unresolved. CDR3 length: 15 amino acids. The germline V gene has CDR1 SEHNR and CDR2 FQNEAQ (reference sequence). V lost 6 bases, J lost 4 bases, and 19 bases lay in between. Here the CDR3 reads CASSKDRGSVYEQYF. The CDR3 nucleotides read TGTGCCAGCAGTAAGGACCGCGGTAGTGTGTACGAGCAGTACTTC.

J is TRBJ2-7 and V is TRBV30, with D unresolved. The germline V gene encodes CDR1 GTSNPN and CDR2 SVGIG (reference sequence). Trimming removed 3 bases from V and 3 bases from J, with 12 bases in between. CDR3 length equals 13 residues. CDR3 region: CAWRILQIYEQYF. CDR3 DNA sequence: TGTGCCTGGAGAATATTACAGATCTACGAGCAGTACTTC.

This chain links TRBV7-2 with TRBJ2-4; either TRBD1 or TRBD2 may fit D (5 bases each). Trimming cost V 1 base and J 4 bases, with 14 bases left between them. This CDR3 is 16 amino acids long. Germline V CDR1 and CDR2: SGHTA, FQGNSA. CDR3 DNA sequence: TGTGCCAGCAGCTTAGATAGGGGCCCGGGGAAAAACATTCAGTACTTC. This gives the protein CASSLDRGPGKNIQYF.

The chain employs TRBV7-4 and TRBJ2-3; 12 bases line up with TRBD2. After removal of 9 bases from V and 0 bases from J, the junction contained 25 bases not matched to a gene. The length of the CDR3 is 22 residues. CDR1 is SGHVT and CDR2 is SQSDAQ in the germline V gene. DNA of the CDR3: TGTGCCAGTCAACTAGCGGGAGGAGAAAAACTAGCATGCATGAGTAGCACAGATACGCAGTATTTT. It specifies CASQLAGGEKLACMSSTDTQYF.

DNA for the CDR3: TGTGCCAGCAGTAAACCGGGACAGAAGTACGAGCAGTACTTC. Its protein product is CASSKPGQKYEQYF. The chain uses TRBV21-1 and TRBJ2-7; the D segment call TRBD1 is taken from the table without a DNA check. TRBV21-1 is a known pseudogene. CDR3 size: 14 residues.

V and J are TRBV19 and TRBJ2-7; 9 bases line up with TRBD1. Germline lookup yields CDR1 LNHDA and CDR2 SQIVND (reference sequence). V trimming: 4 bases; J trimming: 5 bases; junction bases outside the gene matches: 9. This CDR3 has 15 residues. The CDR3 here is CASSTGQGMFNEQYF. The CDR3 nucleotides are TGTGCCAGTAGTACCGGACAGGGGATGTTCAACGAGCAGTACTTC. The complete variable domain, with remaining parts taken from reference TRBV19 and TRBJ2-7, reads DGGITQSPKYLFRKEGQNVTLSCEQNLNHDAMYWYRQDPGQGLRLIYYSQIVNDFQKGDIAEGYSVSREKKESFPLTVTSAQKNPTAFYLCASSTGQGMFNEQYFGPGTRLTVT.

CDR3 nucleotide sequence: TGTGCCAGCATTCGGACAGGGCTTGGAGAGACCCAGTACTTC. Translation: CASIRTGLGETQYF. This chain connects TRBV21-1 to TRBJ2-5; no DNA check was done on the table's D call, TRBD1. TRBV21-1 is a pseudogene locus. CDR3 length: 14 amino acids.

The chain links TRBV6-5 to TRBJ2-1; TRBD2 matches at 10 bases. This CDR3 region has 16 residues. Per germline, CDR1 MNHEY and CDR2 SVGAGI. V trimming: 2 bases; J trimming: 0 bases; junction bases outside the gene matches: 1. The CDR3, as DNA: TGTGCCAGCAGTTACCCTAGCGGGAGCTCCTACAATGAGCAGTTCTTC. This codes for CASSYPSGSSYNEQFF.

V usage is TRBV28 and J usage is TRBJ2-1; a weak D match, TRBD1 (6 bases). The V end lost 5 bases, the J end lost 2 bases, and 22 bases lay between the germline ends. The CDR3 consists of 18 residues. Germline assignment: CDR1 MDHEN and CDR2 SYDVKM. CDR3 protein: CASSHDMGAWGPYNEQFF. CDR3 nucleotide sequence: TGTGCCAGCAGTCACGACATGGGGGCCTGGGGACCCTACAATGAGCAGTTCTTC.

This chain uses TRBV10-1 with TRBJ1-1, with D tentatively TRBD1 (5 bases). V was shortened by 0 bases and J by 5 bases, with 10 bases between the two germline ends. The CDR3 extends over 14 amino acids. CDR1 and CDR2 from the germline V gene are WNHNN and SYGVQD (reference sequence). Here the CDR3 reads CASSESGGRTEAFF. DNA of the CDR3: TGCGCCAGCAGTGAGTCCGGGGGTCGGACTGAAGCTTTCTTT.

V gene TRBV25-1 combines with J gene TRBJ2-7; no clear D. This CDR3 contains 16 residues. Trimming removed 2 bases from V and 0 bases from J, with 14 bases in between. CDR1 is MGHDK, CDR2 SYGVNS, per germline. CDR3: CASSEDSSHTSYEQYF. The CDR3 DNA follows: TGTGCCAGCAGTGAAGATTCGTCACACACCTCCTACGAGCAGTACTTC.

The chain is built from TRBV25-1 and TRBJ2-7; D gene uncertain. CDR3 length: 13 amino acids. V lost 8 bases to trimming and J lost 2 bases, with 13 bases between them. The germline V gene has CDR1 MGHDK and CDR2 SYGVNS. The CDR3 sequence is CASGEWNTYEQYF. As DNA, the CDR3 is TGTGCCAGCGGAGAATGGAATACCTACGAGCAGTACTTC.

The chain combines TRBV28 with TRBJ2-7; TRBD2 agrees at 15 bases. This CDR3 region has 18 residues. The V and J ends lost 5 bases and 0 bases, in that order; junction bases with no gene match: 8. CDR1 and CDR2 from the germline V gene are MDHEN and SYDVKM. DNA of the CDR3: TGTGCCAGCAGTCCTCCGGGACTAGCGGGAGGATACTCCTACGAGCAGTACTTC. Protein product: CASSPPGLAGGYSYEQYF.

About this clone itself: Its ends do not fully match the called genes, so a read error is possible. The chain combines TRBV19 with TRBJ2-1, with TRBD2 identical over 7 bases. This CDR3 comprises 15 residues. CDR1 and CDR2 (germline): LNHDA, SQIVND (reference sequence). The CDR3 DNA sequence: TGTGCCAGTAGAGTAGCTGGGGTACGCGGGAGCGCGCCAGTCTTC. Translating it yields CASRVAGVRGSAPVF.

This chain joins TRBV15 and TRBJ1-4; no clear D. The germline V and J ends were trimmed by 5 bases and 0 bases, with 10 bases remaining between them. The CDR3 has 15 residues. Germline-derived CDR1 and CDR2 are LNHNV and YYDKDF (reference sequence). CDR3 amino acids: CATSGQVATNEKLFF. The CDR3 region has the DNA TGTGCCACCAGCGGGCAGGTTGCAACTAATGAAAAACTGTTTTTT.

Worth noting for this clone: The identical CDR3 is also encoded by other nucleotide sequences in the sample. This sequence joins TRBV5-4 and TRBJ1-4, with a possible D match to TRBD1 (5 bases). V lost 2 bases and J lost 0, with 8 bases in between. CDR3 length: 15 residues. Germline assignment: CDR1 SGHNT and CDR2 YYREEE (reference sequence). The CDR3 is CASSFGTATNEKLFF. DNA for the CDR3: TGTGCCAGCAGCTTCGGGACTGCAACTAATGAAAAACTGTTTTTT.

As to this clone: The identical CDR3 is also encoded by other nucleotide sequences in the sample. This chain joins TRBV2 and TRBJ1-3, with D uncertain. CDR1 is SNHLY, CDR2 FYNNEI, per germline. The CDR3 totals 13 residues. Trimming left V 4 bases short and J 3 bases short, with 7 bases between. The CDR3 nucleotides read TGTGCCAGCAGTGTAGACGGTGGAAACACCATATATTTT. Amino acid sequence: CASSVDGGNTIYF.

V and J are TRBV7-9 and TRBJ1-4; perhaps TRBD1 as D (5 bases). CDR1 and CDR2 (germline): SEHNR, FQNEAQ (reference sequence). This CDR3 contains 13 residues. With 5 bases removed from V and 5 bases from J, the gap between germline ends came to 9 bases. CDR3 DNA: TGTGCCAGCAGCCCCGGGGGGAATGAAAAACTGTTTTTT. Translated: CASSPGGNEKLFF.